Sequencing of this TCR beta chain was carried out in a study of beta chain features in type 1 diabetes. On this clone itself: Its specificity is not known.

Every single donor gave one heparinised blood draw, and these averaged around 0.12 L. General observations from the study: In every one of the four CD4+ subsets, TCRB CDR3s were moderately but significantly shorter in Type 1 diabetes patients.

Reverse transcription of all isolated RNA meant that expressed TCRB transcripts were sequenced. Clones were read by immunoSEQ multiplex PCR, and TCRdb kept only the in-frame ones, dropping some. The table has about 160,000 clones, 6.5% to 10% seen once; the top ten hold 0.54%. The germline V gene has CDR1 SQVTM and CDR2 ANQGSEA. V shed 5 bases, J shed 4 bases, and the junction held 6 bases outside the gene matches. CDR3 length: 13 residues. This receptor was taken from a woman aged 18 to 35 with type 1 diabetes. Source material: central memory CD4+ T cells from blood. This chain joins TRBV29-1 and TRBJ1-1; 8 nucleotides line up with TRBD1. The CDR3: CSVLPGGSTEAFF. CDR3 nucleotides: TGCAGCGTTTTGCCAGGGGGCTCCACTGAAGCTTTCTTT.